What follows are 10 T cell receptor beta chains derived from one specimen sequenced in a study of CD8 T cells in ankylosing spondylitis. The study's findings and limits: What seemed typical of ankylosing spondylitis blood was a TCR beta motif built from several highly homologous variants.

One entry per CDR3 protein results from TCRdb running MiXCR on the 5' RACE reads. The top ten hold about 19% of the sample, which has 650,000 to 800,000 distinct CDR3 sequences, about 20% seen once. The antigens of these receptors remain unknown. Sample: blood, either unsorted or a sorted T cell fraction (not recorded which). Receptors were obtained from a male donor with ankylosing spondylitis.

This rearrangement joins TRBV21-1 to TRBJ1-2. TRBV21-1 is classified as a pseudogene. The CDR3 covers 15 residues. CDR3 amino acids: CASSKGAGLGYGYTF. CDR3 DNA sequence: TGTGCCAGCAGCAAAGGGGCTGGATTGGGGTATGGCTACACCTTC.

The CDR3 sequence is CASRQTGELFF. DNA of the CDR3: TGTGCCAGCAGACAGACCGGGGAGCTGTTTTTT. V and J are TRBV12-3 or TRBV12-4 and TRBJ2-2; no reliable D call. With 6 bases removed from V and 5 bases from J, the gap between germline ends came to 4 bases. The CDR3 has 11 residues.

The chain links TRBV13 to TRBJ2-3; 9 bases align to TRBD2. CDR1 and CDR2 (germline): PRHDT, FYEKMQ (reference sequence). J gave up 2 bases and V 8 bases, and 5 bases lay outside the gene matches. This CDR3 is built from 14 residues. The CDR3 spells CASGAGGHTDTQYF. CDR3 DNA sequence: TGTGCCAGCGGGGCGGGAGGGCACACAGATACGCAGTATTTT.

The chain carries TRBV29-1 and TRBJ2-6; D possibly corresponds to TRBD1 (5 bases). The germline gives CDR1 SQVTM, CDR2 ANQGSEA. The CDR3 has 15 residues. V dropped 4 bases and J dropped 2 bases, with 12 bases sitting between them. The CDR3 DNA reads TGCAGCGTTGCCAGGGTTGAGGCTGGGGCCAACGTCCTGACTTTC. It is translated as CSVARVEAGANVLTF.

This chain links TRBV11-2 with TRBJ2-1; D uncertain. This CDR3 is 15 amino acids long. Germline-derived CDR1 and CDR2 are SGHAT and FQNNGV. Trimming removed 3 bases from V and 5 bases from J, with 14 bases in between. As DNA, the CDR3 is TGTGCCAGCAGCTTGGTTTTGGATACCAACAATGAGCAGTTCTTC. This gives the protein CASSLVLDTNNEQFF. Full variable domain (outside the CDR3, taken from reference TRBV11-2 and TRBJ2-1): EAGVAQSPRYKIIEKRQSVAFWCNPISGHATLYWYQQILGQGPKLLIQFQNNGVVDDSQLPKDRFSAERLKGVDSTLKIQPAKLEDSAVYLCASSLVLDTNNEQFFGPGTRLTVL.

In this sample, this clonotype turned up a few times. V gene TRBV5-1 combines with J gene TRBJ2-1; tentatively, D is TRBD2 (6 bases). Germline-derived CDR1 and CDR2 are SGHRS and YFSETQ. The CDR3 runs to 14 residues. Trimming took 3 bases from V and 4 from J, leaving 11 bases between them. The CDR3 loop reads CASSSNGGYNEQFF. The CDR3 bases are TGCGCCAGCAGCTCCAACGGGGGTTACAATGAGCAGTTCTTC.

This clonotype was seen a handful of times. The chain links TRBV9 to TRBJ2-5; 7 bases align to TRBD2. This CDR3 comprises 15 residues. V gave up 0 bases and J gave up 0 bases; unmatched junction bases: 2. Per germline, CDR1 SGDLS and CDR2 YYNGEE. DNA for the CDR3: TGTGCCAGCAGCGTAGGGCTAGCGGACCAAGAGACCCAGTACTTC. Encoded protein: CASSVGLADQETQYF.

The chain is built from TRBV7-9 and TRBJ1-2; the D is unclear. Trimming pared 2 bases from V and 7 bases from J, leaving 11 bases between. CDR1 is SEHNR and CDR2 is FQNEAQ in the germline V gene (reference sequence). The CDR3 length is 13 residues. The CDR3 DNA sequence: TGTGCCAGCAGCTTAAGGGAGGAAACTGGCTACACCTTC. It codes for CASSLREETGYTF.

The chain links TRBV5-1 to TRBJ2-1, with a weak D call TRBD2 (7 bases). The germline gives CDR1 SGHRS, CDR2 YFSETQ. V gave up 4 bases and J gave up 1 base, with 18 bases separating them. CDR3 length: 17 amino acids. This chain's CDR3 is CASSPGWEGGSYNEQFF. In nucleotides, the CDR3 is TGCGCCAGCAGCCCCGGCTGGGAGGGGGGGTCCTACAATGAGCAGTTCTTC. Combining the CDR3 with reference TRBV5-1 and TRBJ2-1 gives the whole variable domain KAGVTQTPRYLIKTRGQQVTLSCSPISGHRSVSWYQQTPGQGLQFLFEYFSETQRNKGNFPGRFSGRQFSNSRSEMNVSTLELGDSALYLCASSPGWEGGSYNEQFFGPGTRLTVL.

CDR3 residues: CASSVDWGDTQYF. In DNA, the CDR3 is TGTGCCAGCAGCGTAGATTGGGGAGATACGCAGTATTTT. The V and J genes are TRBV9 and TRBJ2-3; D unclear. This CDR3 comprises 13 residues. V was cut by 0 bases and J by 5 bases, with 7 bases left in between. Germline V gene sequence: CDR1 SGDLS, CDR2 YYNGEE.